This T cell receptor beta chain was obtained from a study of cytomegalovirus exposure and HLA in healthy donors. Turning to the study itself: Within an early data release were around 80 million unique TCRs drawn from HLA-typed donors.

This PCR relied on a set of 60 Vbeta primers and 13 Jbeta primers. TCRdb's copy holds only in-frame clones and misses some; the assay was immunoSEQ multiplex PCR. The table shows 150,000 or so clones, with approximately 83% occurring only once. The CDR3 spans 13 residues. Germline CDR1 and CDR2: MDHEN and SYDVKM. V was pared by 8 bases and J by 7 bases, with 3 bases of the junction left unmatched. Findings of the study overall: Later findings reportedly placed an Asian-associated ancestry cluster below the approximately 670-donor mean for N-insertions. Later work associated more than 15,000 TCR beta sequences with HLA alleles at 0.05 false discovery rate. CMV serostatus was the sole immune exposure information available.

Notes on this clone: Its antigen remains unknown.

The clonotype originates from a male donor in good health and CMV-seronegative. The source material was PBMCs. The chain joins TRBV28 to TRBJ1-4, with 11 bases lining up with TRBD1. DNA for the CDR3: TGTGCCAGCCTGGACAGGGGGCCTGAAAAACTGTTTTTT. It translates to CASLDRGPEKLFF.